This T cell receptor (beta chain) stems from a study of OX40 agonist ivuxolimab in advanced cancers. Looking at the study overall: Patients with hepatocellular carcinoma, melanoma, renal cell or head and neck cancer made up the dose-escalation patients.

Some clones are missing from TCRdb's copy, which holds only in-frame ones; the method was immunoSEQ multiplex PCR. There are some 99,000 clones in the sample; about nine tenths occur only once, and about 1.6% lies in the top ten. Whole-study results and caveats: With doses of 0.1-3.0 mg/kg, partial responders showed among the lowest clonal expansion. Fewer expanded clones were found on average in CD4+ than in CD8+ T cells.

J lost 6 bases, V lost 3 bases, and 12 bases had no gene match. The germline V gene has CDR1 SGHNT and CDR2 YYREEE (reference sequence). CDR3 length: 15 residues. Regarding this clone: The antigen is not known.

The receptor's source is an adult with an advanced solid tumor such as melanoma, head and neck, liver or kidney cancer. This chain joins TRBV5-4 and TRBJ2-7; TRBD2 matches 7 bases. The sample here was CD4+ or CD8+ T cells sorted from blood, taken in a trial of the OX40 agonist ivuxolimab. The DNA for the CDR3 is TGTGCCAGCAGCTCCCCTGGGGAGGGGTCCGTCGAGCAGTACTTC. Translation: CASSSPGEGSVEQYF.